This T cell receptor beta chain was recovered during a study of blood T cell repertoires in COVID-19. Across the study: The samples span acute and convalescent COVID-19 from the United States, Italy and Spain. PBMCs, B-cell-depleted T cells, or T cells provided the cDNA or gDNA that made up the material.

CDR3 length: 16 residues. CDR1 is MNHNY and CDR2 is SVGAGI in the germline V gene (reference sequence). V was clipped by 6 bases and J by 0 bases, with 15 bases between them. Original processing methods: By means of reference gene primer amplification, nucleated cell counts were estimated. Clones were read by immunoSEQ multiplex PCR, and TCRdb kept only the in-frame ones, dropping some. V, J and clone size reflect that table, while D and trimming were determined from the DNA. The sample has 250,000 to 400,000 clones; more than 70% are singletons. This sequence joins TRBV6-6 and TRBJ2-4; D possibly corresponds to TRBD2 (7 bases). Specimen: peripheral blood. This clonotype originated in a woman younger than 45 with COVID-19, enrolled during active disease. CDR3 protein: CASRGGDNKAKNIQYF. DNA of the CDR3: TGTGCCAGCAGGGGGGGGGACAATAAAGCCAAAAACATTCAGTACTTC.